The entry below gives a single TCR beta chain sequence along with its context. The data belong to a study of blood T cell repertoires in COVID-19. Study at large: Acute and convalescent COVID-19 samples came from the United States, Italy and Spain. PBMCs, B-cell-depleted T cells, or T cells were the source of the cDNA or gDNA that made up the material.

As originally analysed: Nucleated cell number was recorded as an estimate derived from reference gene primer amplification. Libraries were prepared by immunoSEQ multiplex PCR; TCRdb keeps only in-frame clonotypes and omits some of them. V, J and clone size derive from that table, while D and trimming were established from the DNA sequence. The table has roughly 200,000 clones, about nine tenths seen once. Germline loops: CDR1 SEHNR, CDR2 FQNEAQ (reference sequence). V lost 1 base, J lost 5 bases, and 11 bases lay in between. The CDR3 runs to 15 residues. Source material: peripheral blood. This TCR was sampled from a man aged 70 or older with acute or convalescent COVID-19. This chain joins TRBV7-9 and TRBJ2-2, with D tentatively TRBD1 (5 bases). CDR3 nucleotides: TGTGCCAGCAGCTTAGTCGGCAGGGTGACCGGGGAGCTGTTTTTT. Its translation is CASSLVGRVTGELFF.